These 22 T cell receptor beta chains share one sample of origin, sequenced in a study of T cells in women clearing cervical HPV infection (dated by TCRdb to about 2018). Library generation was performed with the immunoSEQ multiplex PCR assay. TCRdb obtained this table from immuneACCESS and retained in-frame rearrangements with V and J assigned. These tables miss some clones; where compared with another copy, unresolved V genes account for less than half of the shortfall, and the remainder is unexplained. The sample has some 20,000 clones on record. The top ten constitute about 5.2% of the sample. The sequencing input was blood buffy coat. The receptors derive from a woman aged 18 to 75 with a cervical HPV16 infection that either progressed to CIN3+ or cleared (not recorded which).

Note on this clone: The sequenced fragment ends 3 residues before the CDR3 boundary, so the rest is inferred from the germline J gene. This sequence joins TRBV6-2 or TRBV6-3 and TRBJ2-7, with 11 bases fitting TRBD2. The V segment lost 6 bases and the J segment 1 base; nucleotides outside the gene matches: 5. The germline gives CDR1 MNHEY, CDR2 SVGEGT. This CDR3 region has 15 residues. CDR3 bases read: TGTGCCAGCAGCGTGGGGACTAGCGGTTCCTACGAG. Translating it yields CASSVGTSGSYE. The CDR3 in its entirety is CASSVGTSGSYEQYF.

On this clone itself: Read coverage stops 3 residues before the CDR3 terminus; the germline J gene supplies the remainder. The V and J genes are TRBV28 and TRBJ2-7; TRBD1 is a possible D gene (8 bases). This CDR3 region has 14 residues. Germline CDR1 is MDHEN and CDR2 is SYDVKM. The ends were cut back, 7 bases at V and 2 bases at J, with 15 bases in the middle. The CDR3 spells CASIGQGGPYEQYF. The sequenced CDR3 bases are TGTGCCAGCATCGGACAGGGAGGGCCCTACGAG.

Judged by frequency, this clone is medium-sized (0.01 to 0.1%). The CDR3: CASSISSYNEQFF. The CDR3 DNA, read in part, is TGTGCCAGTAGTATATCGTCCTACAATGAG. V and J are TRBV19 and TRBJ2-1; D is undetermined. The read ends 3 residues shy of where the CDR3 ends; the end is completed using the germline J gene. The V end was cut by 2 bases, the J end by 1 base, with 3 bases between. The CDR3 has 13 residues. CDR1 LNHDA and CDR2 SQIVND come from the germline V gene (reference sequence).

As concerns this clone: The DNA ends 3 residues before the CDR3 does, and the rest of the CDR3 is filled in from the germline J gene. The chain recombines TRBV7-3 with TRBJ2-1, with 14 bases identical to TRBD2. Germline V gene data show CDR1 as SGHTA and CDR2 as FQGTGA. The CDR3 is made up of 18 amino acids. V was pared by 5 bases and J by 3 bases, with 9 bases of the junction left unmatched. The CDR3 reads CASSRLAGGTSIYNEQFF. Incomplete CDR3 DNA: TGTGCCAGCAGCAGACTAGCGGGGGGGACTTCTATCTACAATGAG.

As for this clone: Read coverage stops 3 residues before the CDR3 terminus; the germline J gene supplies the remainder. The chain is built from TRBV5-6 and TRBJ2-3; 11 bases align to TRBD2. The CDR3 consists of 15 residues. V shed 1 base, J shed 6 bases, and the junction held 4 bases outside the gene matches. Germline loops: CDR1 SGHDT, CDR2 YYEEEE. This CDR3 reads CASSLRLAGRDTQYF. Partial CDR3 DNA: TGTGCCAGCAGCTTGAGACTAGCGGGGAGGGATACG.

Notes on this clone: The CDR3 is cut off 3 residues early in the read; its end comes from the germline J gene. The rearrangement links TRBV12-3 or TRBV12-4 to TRBJ2-1, with D perhaps matching TRBD2 (6 bases). V lost 3 bases and J 1 base, leaving 7 bases between the germline ends. The CDR3 is 14 amino acids. The CDR3 here is CASSLAGSYNEQFF. Incomplete CDR3 DNA: TGTGCCAGCAGTTTGGCGGGGTCCTACAATGAG.

CDR3 sequence reads: CASSRPLAGSPNEQFF. The CDR3 DNA, read in part, is TGTGCCAGCAGCCGTCCCCTAGCGGGTAGTCCCAATGAG. The chain joins TRBV13 to TRBJ2-1; TRBD2 agrees at 8 bases. The read gets to within 3 residues of the CDR3 end, and the germline J gene fills in the rest. This CDR3 is 16 amino acids long. Germline V CDR1 and CDR2: PRHDT, FYEKMQ (reference sequence). With V trimmed by 5 bases and J by 6 bases, 12 bases remained unmatched.

As concerns this clone: The sequence runs out 3 residues before the end of the CDR3; the remainder is reconstructed from the germline J gene. The V gene is TRBV7-9, the J gene TRBJ1-6, with a possible D match to TRBD1 (5 bases). V dropped 1 base and J dropped 9 bases, with 10 bases sitting between them. The CDR3 runs to 14 residues. The germline V gene has CDR1 SEHNR and CDR2 FQNEAQ (reference sequence). The CDR3 DNA, read in part, is TGTGCCAGCAGCTTAGACCAGGGTTCTTCACCC. Translated, it gives CASSLDQGSSP. The entire CDR3 is CASSLDQGSSPLHF.

This clone is identified as medium-sized from frequency. The sequence runs out 3 residues before the end of the CDR3; the remainder is reconstructed from the germline J gene. V and J are TRBV18 and TRBJ2-3, with 7 bases that match TRBD1. The CDR3 runs 15 residues. V dropped 2 bases and J dropped 1; count of bases not matched to a gene: 3. The V gene's germline CDR1 is KGHSH and CDR2 LQKENI. The CDR3 protein is CASSPRQGGTDTQYF. CDR3 DNA (partial): TGTGCCAGCTCACCAAGGCAGGGGGGCACAGATACG. The entire variable domain, with the rest obtained from reference TRBV18 and TRBJ2-3, is as follows: NAGVMQNPRHLVRRRGQEARLRCSPMKGHSHVYWYRQLPEEGLKFMVYLQKENIIDESGMPKERFSAEFPKEGPSILRIQQVVRGDSAAYFCASSPRQGGTDTQYFGPGTRLTVL.

Notes on this clone: An end of the junction differs from the germline gene, which may be a read error. The read falls 3 residues short of the CDR3 end, and the missing part is taken from the germline J gene. Other nucleotide sequences from this sample produce the same CDR3. The chain combines TRBV2 with TRBJ1-3, with D perhaps matching TRBD1 (5 bases). This CDR3 region has 17 residues. The germline gives CDR1 SNHLY, CDR2 FYNNEI. The CDR3 bases that were read are TGTGCCAGCAGTGAAGCTGGACAAACCTTGATGGGAAACACA. Protein product: CASSEAGQTLMGNT. The complete CDR3 sequence is CASSEAGQTLMGNTIYF.

Concerning this clone: The CDR3 end lies 3 residues beyond the end of the read and is filled in from the germline J gene. The chain links TRBV6-2 or TRBV6-3 to TRBJ2-7; possibly TRBD1 for D (6 bases). The germline V and J ends were trimmed by 10 bases and 1 base, with 17 bases remaining between them. The CDR3 contains 14 residues. From germline, CDR1 is MNHEY and CDR2 SVGEGT. Incomplete CDR3 DNA: TGTGCCACACCTACAGGGCTCGAATCCTACGAG. Amino acid sequence: CATPTGLESYE. From start to end, the CDR3 is CATPTGLESYEQYF.

Note on this clone: The sequence runs out 3 residues before the end of the CDR3; the remainder is reconstructed from the germline J gene. The V and J genes are TRBV5-6 and TRBJ2-7; tentatively, D is TRBD1 (6 bases). Germline V gene lookup returns CDR1 SGHDT and CDR2 YYEEEE. CDR3 length equals 13 residues. V dropped 4 bases and J dropped 3 bases, with 11 bases sitting between them. The CDR3 region is CASSHRDGYEQYF. CDR3 bases read: TGTGCCAGCAGCCACAGGGATGGCTACGAG.

Note on this clone: The CDR3 is cut off 3 residues early in the read; its end comes from the germline J gene. This chain uses TRBV4-2 with TRBJ2-1; 10 bases agree with TRBD2. V lost 3 bases and J lost 6; bases outside the gene matches: 11. The V gene's germline CDR1 is LGHNA and CDR2 YNFKEQ. This CDR3 is 17 amino acids long. The DNA read from the CDR3 is TGTGCCAGCAGCCATGGAACCAAGCGGGGGGGCACCAATGAG. Protein: CASSHGTKRGGTNE. The whole CDR3 reads CASSHGTKRGGTNEQFF.

Remarks on this clone: The read finishes 3 residues shy of the CDR3 end, and the germline J gene is used to complete it. The chain couples TRBV5-5 to TRBJ2-2; no clear D. Germline V CDR1 and CDR2: SGHKS, YYEKEE (reference sequence). This CDR3 is built from 14 residues. This chain's CDR3 is CASSLPGRLTPLFF. The DNA read from the CDR3 is TGTGCCAGCAGCTTGCCAGGTCGCCTTACACCG.

In regard to this clone: The sequenced fragment ends 3 residues before the CDR3 boundary, so the rest is inferred from the germline J gene. V and J are TRBV5-1 and TRBJ1-2; 7 bases are a match to TRBD1. The CDR3 is 15 amino acids. V gave up 0 bases and J gave up 4 bases; unmatched junction bases: 6. CDR1 is SGHRS, CDR2 YFSETQ, per germline. The DNA read from the CDR3 is TGCGCCAGCAGCTTGGGCCAGGGGGTGGGCTATGGC. Its translation: CASSLGQGVGYG. The whole CDR3 reads CASSLGQGVGYGYTF.

With respect to this clone: The missing CDR3 end, 3 residues past where the read stops, is filled in from the germline J gene. The V gene is TRBV7-6, the J gene TRBJ1-1; D is ambiguous. Germline loops: CDR1 SGHVS, CDR2 FNYEAQ. Trimming stripped 10 bases from V and 5 bases from J, with 20 bases between. The CDR3 sequence is 14 residues long. The CDR3 region is CATQPTRAGTEAFF. The covered CDR3 bases are TGTGCCACCCAGCCCACCCGGGCGGGTACTGAA.

To note about this clone: The read terminates 3 residues before the CDR3 end, so the remaining end is supplied by the germline J gene. This chain connects TRBV6-2 or TRBV6-3 to TRBJ2-7; no clear D gene. Germline V gene sequence: CDR1 MNHEY, CDR2 SVGEGT. V shed 9 bases and J shed 2 bases, with 17 bases lying between them. The CDR3 loop spans 14 amino acids. The sequenced CDR3 bases are TGTGCCAGTATAACTACCATAAGTCCCTACGAG. The encoded protein is CASITTISPYE. The whole CDR3 region reads CASITTISPYEQYF.

Notes on this clone: The read terminates 3 residues before the CDR3 end, so the remaining end is supplied by the germline J gene. The J gene is TRBJ2-7, the V gene TRBV29-1, with 9 nucleotides matching TRBD1. The CDR3 spans 15 residues. The germline V gene encodes CDR1 SQVTM and CDR2 ANQGSEA. V dropped 7 bases and J dropped 3; count of bases not matched to a gene: 13. The CDR3 reads CSATPPGQGGYEQYF. The CDR3 DNA, read in part, is TGCAGCGCCACTCCTCCGGGACAGGGCGGCTACGAG.

A note on this clone: The read ends 3 residues before the CDR3 terminus; that terminus is restored from the germline J gene. The chain combines TRBV30 with TRBJ2-4; the D is unclear. From germline, CDR1 is GTSNPN and CDR2 SVGIG (reference sequence). This CDR3 spans 13 amino acids. The CDR3 is CAWSDGNNYGQYF. CDR3 bases read: TGTGCCTGGAGTGACGGCAATAACTATGGT.

With respect to this clone: Read coverage stops 3 residues before the CDR3 terminus; the germline J gene supplies the remainder. The chain employs TRBV7-9 and TRBJ1-1; 8 positions match TRBD1. The CDR3 spans 15 residues. The V gene end was trimmed by 0 bases and the J gene end by 1 base; junction bases not matched to a gene: 1. Per the germline V gene, CDR1 is SEHNR and CDR2 is FQNEAQ (reference sequence). The covered CDR3 bases are TGTGCCAGCAGCTTAGCCGGACAGGGGAACACTGAA. Amino acid sequence: CASSLAGQGNTE. The CDR3 in full is CASSLAGQGNTEAFF.

Concerning this clone itself: The CDR3 end is not reached by the read, which stops 3 residues before it; the germline J gene fills it in. V is TRBV30 and J is TRBJ2-2, with a tentative D call TRBD1 (5 bases). The CDR3 sequence is 16 residues long. CDR1 is GTSNPN and CDR2 is SVGIG in the germline V gene (reference sequence). The CDR3 sequence: CAWSVGQPSGANVLFF. CDR3 DNA, as far as it was read: TGTGCCTGGAGTGTAGGGCAGCCCTCTGGGGCCAACGTG.

With regard to this clone: Read data end 3 residues before the CDR3 end; the end is taken from the germline J gene. The chain joins TRBV11-1 to TRBJ1-2; D remains ambiguous. Looked up from germline, CDR1 is SGHAT and CDR2 is FQDESV (reference sequence). With 5 bases removed from V and 7 bases from J, the gap between germline ends came to 14 bases. This CDR3 has 13 amino acids. Partial CDR3 DNA: TGTGCCAGCAGCGACTTCCCCCAGAGTGGC. It specifies CASSDFPQSG. The CDR3 in its entirety is CASSDFPQSGYTF.